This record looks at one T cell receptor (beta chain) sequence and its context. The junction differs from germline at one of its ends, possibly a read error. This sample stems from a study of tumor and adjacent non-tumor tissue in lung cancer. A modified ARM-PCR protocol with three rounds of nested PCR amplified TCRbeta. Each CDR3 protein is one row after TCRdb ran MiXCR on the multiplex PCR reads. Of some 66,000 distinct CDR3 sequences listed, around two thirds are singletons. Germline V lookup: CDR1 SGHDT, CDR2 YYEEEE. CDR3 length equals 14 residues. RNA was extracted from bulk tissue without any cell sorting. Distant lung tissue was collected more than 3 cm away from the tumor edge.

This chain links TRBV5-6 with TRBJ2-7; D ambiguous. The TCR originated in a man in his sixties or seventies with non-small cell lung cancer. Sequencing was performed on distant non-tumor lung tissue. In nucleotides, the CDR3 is TGTGCCATCAGCTTGTTTTCAAACTCCTACGAGCAGTACTTC. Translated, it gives CAISLFSNSYEQYF.